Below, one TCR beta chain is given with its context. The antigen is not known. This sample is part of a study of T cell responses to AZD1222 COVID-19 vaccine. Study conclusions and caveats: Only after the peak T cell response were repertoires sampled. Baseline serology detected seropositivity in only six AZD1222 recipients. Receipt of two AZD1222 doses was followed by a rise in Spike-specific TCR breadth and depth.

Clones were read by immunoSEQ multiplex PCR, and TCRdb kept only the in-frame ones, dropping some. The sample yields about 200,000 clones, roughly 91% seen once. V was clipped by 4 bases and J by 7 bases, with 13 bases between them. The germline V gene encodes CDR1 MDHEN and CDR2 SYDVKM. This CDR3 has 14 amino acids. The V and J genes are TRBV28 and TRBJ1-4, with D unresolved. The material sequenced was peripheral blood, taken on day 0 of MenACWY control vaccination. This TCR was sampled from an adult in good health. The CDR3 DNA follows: TGTGCCAGCAGTTACCAACGGACCGCTGAAAAACTGTTTTTT. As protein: CASSYQRTAEKLFF.